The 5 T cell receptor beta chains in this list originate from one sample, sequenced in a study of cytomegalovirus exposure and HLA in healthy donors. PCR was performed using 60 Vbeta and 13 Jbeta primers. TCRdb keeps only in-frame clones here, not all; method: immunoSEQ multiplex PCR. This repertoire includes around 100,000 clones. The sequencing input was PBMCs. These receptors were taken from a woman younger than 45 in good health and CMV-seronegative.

The CDR3 sequence is CASSIFGSNQPQHF. As DNA, the CDR3 is TGTGCCAGTAGTATTTTCGGTAGCAATCAGCCCCAGCATTTT. The gene calls are TRBV19 and TRBJ1-5; D is undetermined. V dropped 3 bases and J dropped 0 bases, with 6 bases sitting between them. Germline CDR1 is LNHDA and CDR2 is SQIVND (reference sequence). The CDR3 runs to 14 residues. The whole variable domain, remainder taken from reference TRBV19 and TRBJ1-5, is DGGITQSPKYLFRKEGQNVTLSCEQNLNHDAMYWYRQDPGQGLRLIYYSQIVNDFQKGDIAEGYSVSREKKESFPLTVTSAQKNPTAFYLCASSIFGSNQPQHFGDGTRLSIL.

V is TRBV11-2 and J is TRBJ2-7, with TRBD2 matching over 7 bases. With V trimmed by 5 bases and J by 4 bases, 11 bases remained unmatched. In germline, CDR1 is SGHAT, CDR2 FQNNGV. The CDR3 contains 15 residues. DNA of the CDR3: TGTGCCAGCAGCCCCAGCGGGGTATTAGGGTACGAGCAGTACTTC. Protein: CASSPSGVLGYEQYF.

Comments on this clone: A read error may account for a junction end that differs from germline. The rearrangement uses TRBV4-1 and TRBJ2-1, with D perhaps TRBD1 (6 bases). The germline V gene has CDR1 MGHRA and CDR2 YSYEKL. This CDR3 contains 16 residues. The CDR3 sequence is CASGQGGTGLSDEQFF. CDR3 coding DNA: TGCGCCAGCGGCCAGGGCGGTACAGGGCTTTCGGATGAGCAGTTCTTC.

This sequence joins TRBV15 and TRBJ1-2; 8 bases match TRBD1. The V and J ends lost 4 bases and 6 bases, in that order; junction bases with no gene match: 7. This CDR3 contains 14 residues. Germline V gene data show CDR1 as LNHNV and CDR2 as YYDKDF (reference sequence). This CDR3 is CATSTRVTGDGYTF. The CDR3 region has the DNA TGTGCCACCAGCACAAGAGTGACAGGGGATGGCTACACCTTC.

The DNA for the CDR3 is TGTGCCAGCAGCCCAGGGGGCTTCTACGAGCAGTACTTC. This codes for CASSPGGFYEQYF. The chain recombines TRBV5-4 with TRBJ2-7; 8 bases align to TRBD1. Per the germline V gene, CDR1 is SGHNT and CDR2 is YYREEE (reference sequence). The CDR3 loop spans 13 amino acids. V dropped 4 bases and J dropped 3; count of bases not matched to a gene: 3.